These T cell receptor beta chains were read from a single sample in a study of shared clonotypes between healthy human individuals. Using immunoSEQ multiplex PCR, the repertoire was profiled, and TCRdb retains in-frame clones only, with some absent. Among 2 million to 2.5 million clones listed, more than 80% were seen once. The specimen was naive CD4+ T cells from PBMCs. The receptors here all came from a young man in good health. Some clones in this sample may be carry-over from other donors' samples. CDR3s include the opening cysteine and the closing phenylalanine or tryptophan. Fields, in order: CDR3 protein, CDR3 DNA, V gene, D gene, J gene. A D gene is named only where the DNA matches it firmly.

CDR3 protein: CASSFGVNQPQHF
CDR3 DNA: TGTGCCAGCAGTTTCGGGGTGAATCAGCCCCAGCATTTT
V gene: TRBV28
D gene: NA
J gene: TRBJ1-5

CDR3 protein: CASSVSLGMRDTQYF
CDR3 DNA: TGTGCCAGCAGCGTAAGTCTGGGGATGAGGGATACGCAGTATTTT
V gene: TRBV9
D gene: NA
J gene: TRBJ2-3

CDR3 protein: CASSPRRGYGYTF
CDR3 DNA: TGTGCCAGTAGCCCCAGGAGAGGCTATGGCTACACCTTC
V gene: TRBV19
D gene: NA
J gene: TRBJ1-2

CDR3 protein: CASSYPGSETQYF
CDR3 DNA: TGTGCCAGCAGTTATCCGGGCTCAGAGACCCAGTACTTC
V gene: TRBV6-5
D gene: NA
J gene: TRBJ2-5

CDR3 protein: CASSPRGTSGTEAFF
CDR3 DNA: TGTGCCAGCAGTCCACGAGGGACGTCGGGCACTGAAGCTTTCTTT
V gene: TRBV6-1
D gene: NA
J gene: TRBJ1-1

CDR3 protein: CASSIQGDPRTDTQYF
CDR3 DNA: TGCGCCAGCAGCATCCAGGGAGATCCTCGCACAGATACGCAGTATTTT
V gene: TRBV5-1
D gene: NA
J gene: TRBJ2-3

CDR3 protein: CASSSLTRDPDTQYF
CDR3 DNA: TGTGCCAGCAGCTCACTAACTCGGGACCCAGATACGCAGTATTTT
V gene: TRBV13
D gene: NA
J gene: TRBJ2-3

CDR3 protein: CASSELYRGTLDLSGNTIYF
CDR3 DNA: TGTGCCAGCAGTGAACTTTATCGCGGGACACTCGACCTCTCTGGAAACACCATATATTTT
V gene: TRBV6-1
D gene: NA
J gene: TRBJ1-3

CDR3 protein: CSVSSDYEQYF
CDR3 DNA: TGCAGCGTCTCGTCCGATTACGAGCAGTACTTC
V gene: TRBV29-1
D gene: NA
J gene: TRBJ2-7

CDR3 protein: CASTPTVRTSTDTQYF
CDR3 DNA: TGTGCCAGCACTCCGACAGTCAGAACTAGCACAGATACGCAGTATTTT
V gene: TRBV2
D gene: NA
J gene: TRBJ2-3

CDR3 protein: CSVGEDYGYTF
CDR3 DNA: TGCAGCGTAGGAGAGGACTATGGCTACACCTTC
V gene: TRBV29-1
D gene: NA
J gene: TRBJ1-2

CDR3 protein: CASIRNPGAQAYNEQFF
CDR3 DNA: TGTGCCAGCATCAGAAATCCGGGGGCACAAGCATACAATGAGCAGTTCTTC
V gene: TRBV28
D gene: NA
J gene: TRBJ2-1

CDR3 protein: CASSSPGRSYEQYF
CDR3 DNA: TGTGCCAGCAGTTCTCCGGGACGGAGCTACGAGCAGTACTTC
V gene: TRBV28
D gene: NA
J gene: TRBJ2-7

CDR3 protein: CASSIRQGVEQYF
CDR3 DNA: TGTGCCAGCAGCATACGACAGGGAGTCGAGCAGTACTTC
V gene: TRBV7-8
D gene: TRBD1
J gene: TRBJ2-7

CDR3 protein: CASSQGDRAGQPQHF
CDR3 DNA: TGCGCCAGCAGCCAAGGGGACAGGGCGGGACAGCCCCAGCATTTT
V gene: TRBV4-1
D gene: TRBD1
J gene: TRBJ1-5

CDR3 protein: CASSKGQGREKLFF
CDR3 DNA: TGTGCCAGCAGCAAGGGACAGGGTCGAGAAAAACTGTTTTTT
V gene: TRBV7-2
D gene: TRBD1
J gene: TRBJ1-4